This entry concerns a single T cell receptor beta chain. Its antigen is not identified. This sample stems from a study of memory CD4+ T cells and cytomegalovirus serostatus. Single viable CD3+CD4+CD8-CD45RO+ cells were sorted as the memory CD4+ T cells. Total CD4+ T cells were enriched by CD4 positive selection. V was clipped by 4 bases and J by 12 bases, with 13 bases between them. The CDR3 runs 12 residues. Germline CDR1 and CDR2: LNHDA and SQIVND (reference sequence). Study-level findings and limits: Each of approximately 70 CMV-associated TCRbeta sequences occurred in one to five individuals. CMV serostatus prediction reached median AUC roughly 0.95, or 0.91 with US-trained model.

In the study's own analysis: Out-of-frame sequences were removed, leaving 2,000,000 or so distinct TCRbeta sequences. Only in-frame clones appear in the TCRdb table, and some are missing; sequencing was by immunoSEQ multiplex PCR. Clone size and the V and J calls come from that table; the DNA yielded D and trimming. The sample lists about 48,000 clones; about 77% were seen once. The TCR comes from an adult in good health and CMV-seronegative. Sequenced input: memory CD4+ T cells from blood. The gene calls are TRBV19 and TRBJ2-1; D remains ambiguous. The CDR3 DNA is TGTGCCAGTAGTAGCACTACCGGACGGCAGTTCTTC. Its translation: CASSSTTGRQFF.